The text below deals with one T cell receptor (beta chain). These data belong to a study of Ad26.COV2.S vaccination and SARS-CoV-2 variants. The CDR3 length is 13 residues. In germline, CDR1 is MNHEY, CDR2 SVGAGI. Trimming stripped 6 bases from V and 2 bases from J, with 10 bases between. Noted treatment: about 20 received Ad26.COV2.S at low or high dose, single or two shots; 5 received placebo; per-sample allocation not given. Samples analyzed were those drawn on day 63 after the first vaccine or placebo injection. An Ad26 vector expressing Wuhan-strain SARS-CoV-2 spike served as the vaccine. The protocol was immunoSEQ multiplex PCR, while the TCRdb copy is restricted to in-frame clones and leaves out a portion. Of roughly 300,000 clones in the sample, around 89% were seen once.

The input for sequencing was peripheral blood, taken in a trial of Ad26.COV2.S vaccine versus placebo. The genes are TRBV6-5 and TRBJ1-2; D remains unclear. The sequence was obtained from a person between 18 and 65 years old who received the Ad26.COV2.S COVID-19 vaccine or a placebo. The CDR3 region is CASRRTGNYGYTF. As DNA, the CDR3 is TGTGCCAGCAGAAGGACGGGGAACTATGGCTACACCTTC.